The 2 T cell receptor beta chains in this list originate from one sample, sequenced in a study of CD8 T cells in Susac syndrome (dated by TCRdb to between 2018 and 2020). The library was made by the immunoSEQ multiplex PCR assay. RNA was extracted with the RNeasy kit and roughly 0.45 to 1 ug was reverse transcribed using random hexamers. TCRdb reworked the public reads: Q25 trimming with fastp, MiXCR clone assembly, productive beta chains retained. Identical CDR3 protein sequences are pooled into one entry, listed with their most common genes and DNA. This sample has 55,000 to 80,000 distinct CDR3 sequences in its table, and 85% to 95% of those were observed once. Jointly, the top ten make up less than 0.19% of the sample. The specimen was CD4+ T cells from PBMCs. These receptors all stem from a human donor with Susac syndrome.

The chain recombines TRBV6-2 or TRBV6-3 with TRBJ2-7; D unclear. Germline-derived CDR1 and CDR2 are MNHEY and SVGEGT. The V gene lost 6 bases and the J gene lost 3 bases, with 15 bases spanning the gap. The CDR3 extends over 14 amino acids. CDR3 bases: TGTGCCAGCAGAAACCCGCCAATGCTCTACGAGCAGTACTTC. Translated: CASRNPPMLYEQYF.

The chain joins TRBV29-1 to TRBJ1-4; 10 bases agree with TRBD1. The CDR3 contains 15 residues. The V and J ends lost 7 bases and 4 bases, in that order; junction bases with no gene match: 9. CDR1 is SQVTM, CDR2 ANQGSEA, per germline. CDR3 in DNA: TGCAGCGCTGACGCTCGGGACAGGGGTAATGAAAAACTGTTTTTT. It translates to CSADARDRGNEKLFF.